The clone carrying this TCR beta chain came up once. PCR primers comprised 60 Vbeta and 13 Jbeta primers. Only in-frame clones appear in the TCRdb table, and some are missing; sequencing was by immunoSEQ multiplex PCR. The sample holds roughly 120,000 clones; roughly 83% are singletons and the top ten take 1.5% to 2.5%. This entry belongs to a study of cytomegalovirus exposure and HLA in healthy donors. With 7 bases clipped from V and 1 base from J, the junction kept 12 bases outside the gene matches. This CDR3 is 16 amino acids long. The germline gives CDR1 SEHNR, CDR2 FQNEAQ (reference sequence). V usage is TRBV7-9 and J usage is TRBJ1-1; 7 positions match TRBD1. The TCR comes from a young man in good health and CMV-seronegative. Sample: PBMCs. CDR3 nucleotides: TGTGCCAGCAACTCGCAGGGGGGCGGGCAGAACACTGAAGCTTTCTTT. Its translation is CASNSQGGGQNTEAFF.